The clone carrying this T cell receptor beta chain was seen only a few times. The CDR3 spans 15 residues. Germline V CDR1 and CDR2: SGHTS, YDEGEE. Trimming at V came to 6 bases and at J to 1 base, leaving 9 bases not matched to a gene. The sample belongs to a study of blood T cell repertoires in COVID-19. Authors' methods: Researchers report that nucleated cell counts were estimated from reference gene primer amplification. Some clones are missing from TCRdb's copy, which holds only in-frame ones; the method was immunoSEQ multiplex PCR. V and J calls and clone size are as listed in that table; D and trimming were resolved from the DNA. Here the sample spans approximately 480,000 clones, nearly 90% being singletons. Seattle's cohort entered during active infection and was followed longitudinally.

The origin of this receptor is a man between 18 and 35 years old with COVID-19, enrolled during active disease. The sequencing sample was made of peripheral blood. This rearrangement joins TRBV5-8 to TRBJ2-7, with TRBD2 matching over 8 bases. CDR3 region: CASTLSGGVSYEQYF. DNA of the CDR3: TGTGCCAGCACCCTATCGGGGGGGGTTTCCTACGAGCAGTACTTC.